The text below deals with one T cell receptor (beta chain). This record comes from a study of identical twins. The CDR3 contains 18 residues. The trim removed 5 bases at V and 10 bases at J, leaving 24 bases unmatched. Per the germline V gene, CDR1 is DFQATT and CDR2 is SNEGSKA (reference sequence). TCRdb re-called the 5' RACE reads through MiXCR, storing one row per CDR3 protein. The repertoire consists of about 340,000 distinct CDR3 sequences, with approximately 13% occurring once and the leading ten covering 7.2%. A further study also used this sample, focusing on yellow fever vaccine responses in identical twins. That report adds: Twins showed a vaccine T cell response that reportedly seemed partly convergent, partly personalized.

The chain employs TRBV20-1 and TRBJ2-1, with TRBD2 identical over 9 bases. The receptor comes from a woman younger than 35 in good health. The sample was CD8+ T cells sorted from blood. Written as DNA, the CDR3 is TGCAGTGCTTCTGAGGGCCTAATAGCGGGGGACGATGGCGGAGAGCAGTTCTTC. Amino acids: CSASEGLIAGDDGGEQFF.